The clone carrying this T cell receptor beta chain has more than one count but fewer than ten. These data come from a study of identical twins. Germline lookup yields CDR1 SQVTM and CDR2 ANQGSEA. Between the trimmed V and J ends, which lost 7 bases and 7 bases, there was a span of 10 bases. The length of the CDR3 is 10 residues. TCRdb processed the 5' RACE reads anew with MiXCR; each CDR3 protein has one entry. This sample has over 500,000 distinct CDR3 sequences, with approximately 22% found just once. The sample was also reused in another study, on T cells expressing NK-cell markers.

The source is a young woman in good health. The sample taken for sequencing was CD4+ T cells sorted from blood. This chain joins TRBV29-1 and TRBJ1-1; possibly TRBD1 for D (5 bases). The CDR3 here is CSGLQDEAFF. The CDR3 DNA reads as TGCAGCGGCCTACAGGATGAAGCTTTCTTT.